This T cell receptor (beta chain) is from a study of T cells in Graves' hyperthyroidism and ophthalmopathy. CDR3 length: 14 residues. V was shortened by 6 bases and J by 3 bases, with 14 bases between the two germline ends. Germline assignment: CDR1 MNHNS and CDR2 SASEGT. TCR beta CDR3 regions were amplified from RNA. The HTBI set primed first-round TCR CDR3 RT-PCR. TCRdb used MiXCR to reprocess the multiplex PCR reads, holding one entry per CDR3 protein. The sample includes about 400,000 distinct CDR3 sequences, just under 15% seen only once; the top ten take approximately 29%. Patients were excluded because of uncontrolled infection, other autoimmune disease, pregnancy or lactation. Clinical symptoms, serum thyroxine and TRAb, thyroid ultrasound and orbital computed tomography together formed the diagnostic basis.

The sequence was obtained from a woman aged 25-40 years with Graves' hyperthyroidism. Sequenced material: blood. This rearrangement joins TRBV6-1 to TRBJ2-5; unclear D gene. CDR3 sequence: CASRRRGVEETQYF. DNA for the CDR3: TGTGCCAGCAGACGCCGTGGGGTCGAAGAGACCCAGTACTTC.